In this sample, the clone carrying this T cell receptor beta chain turned up a few times. Its matching antigen is unknown. The CDR3 is made up of 17 amino acids. CDR1 and CDR2 from the germline V gene are LGHNA and YNFKEQ. The junction had 12 bases not matched to a gene; V was cut back by 0 bases and J by 6 bases. TCRdb processed the RT-PCR reads anew with MiXCR; each CDR3 protein has one entry. The sample lists 860,000 or so distinct CDR3 sequences, approximately 21% seen once, with about 10% in the top ten. This sample stems from a study of response to subunit inactivated influenza vaccine. Study observations and caveats: Authors suggested each seasonal flu vaccination may recruit only limited numbers of new T cells.

Source: PBMCs from blood, taken 5 to 6 days after vaccination. The receptor was derived from a man in his forties or fifties who received an inactivated influenza vaccine. This chain joins TRBV4-2 and TRBJ2-5; 8 positions match TRBD2. The CDR3 coding sequence is TGTGCCAGCAGCCAAGATCCCTCCGTGAGCGGGAGAAAGACCCAGTACTTC. It specifies CASSQDPSVSGRKTQYF.